The clone carrying this T cell receptor (beta chain) was recorded a few times. These data belong to a study of blood T cells in healthy people across ages. The second PCR ran about 6 to 12 cycles with a sample-barcoded 5' primer and J-beta primers. TCRdb re-called the 5' RACE reads through MiXCR, storing one row per CDR3 protein. This sample has 1.8 million or so distinct CDR3 sequences, with 39% found just once. This CDR3 has 15 residues. V was shortened by 1 base and J by 0 bases, with 8 bases between the two germline ends. The germline V gene encodes CDR1 LGHNA and CDR2 YSLEER. The sequenced material came from blood. The chain uses TRBV4-3 and TRBJ2-3; D tentatively reads TRBD1 or TRBD2 (5 bases each). This clonotype was sampled from a human donor in good health. The CDR3 sequence: CASSQAGPSTDTQYF. As DNA, the CDR3 is TGCGCCAGCAGCCAAGCGGGGCCGAGCACAGATACGCAGTATTTT.